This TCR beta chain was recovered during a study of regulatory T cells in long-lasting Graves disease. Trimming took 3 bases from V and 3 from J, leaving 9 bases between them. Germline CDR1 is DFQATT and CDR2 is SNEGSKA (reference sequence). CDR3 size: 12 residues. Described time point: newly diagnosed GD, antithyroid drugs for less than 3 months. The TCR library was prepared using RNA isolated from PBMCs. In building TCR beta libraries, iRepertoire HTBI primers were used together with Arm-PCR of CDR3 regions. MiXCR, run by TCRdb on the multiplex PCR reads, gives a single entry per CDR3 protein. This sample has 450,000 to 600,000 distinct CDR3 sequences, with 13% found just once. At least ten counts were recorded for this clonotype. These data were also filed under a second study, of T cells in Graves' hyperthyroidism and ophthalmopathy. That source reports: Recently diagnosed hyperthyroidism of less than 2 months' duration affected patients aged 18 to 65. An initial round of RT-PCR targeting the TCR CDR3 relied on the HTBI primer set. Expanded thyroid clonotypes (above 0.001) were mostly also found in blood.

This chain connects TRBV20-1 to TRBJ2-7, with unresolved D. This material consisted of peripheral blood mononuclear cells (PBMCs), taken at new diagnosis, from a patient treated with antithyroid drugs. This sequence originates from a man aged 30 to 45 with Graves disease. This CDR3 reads CSASRDNYEQYF. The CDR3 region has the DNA TGCAGTGCTAGTCGAGACAACTACGAGCAGTACTTC.